Below are 31 T cell receptor beta chains sequenced from a single sample in a study of radiation and T cells in renal cell carcinoma. Measured with immunoSEQ multiplex PCR; TCRdb has only the in-frame clones, and not every one. The repertoire holds approximately 170,000 clones, with about 88% as singletons. Time point defined: blood 4 weeks post-SBRT, at nephrectomy. Specified treatment: 15 Gy SBRT to primary tumor, nephrectomy 4 weeks later. Source: blood, taken from a patient whose treatment included radiotherapy and nephrectomy. These receptors came from a woman in her 50s with renal cell carcinoma.

This chain links TRBV5-1 with TRBJ2-3; possible D gene TRBD1, 6 bases. Germline loops: CDR1 SGHRS, CDR2 YFSETQ. Trimming left V 7 bases short and J 3 bases short, with 18 bases between. This CDR3 region has 15 residues. CDR3 sequence reads: CASRPFGGGTDTQYF. Written as DNA, the CDR3 is TGCGCCAGCCGGCCTTTTGGGGGCGGGACAGATACGCAGTATTTT.

The chain carries TRBV2 and TRBJ2-3; D gene unclear. The germline V and J ends were trimmed by 8 bases and 0 bases, with 6 bases remaining between them. Germline V gene sequence: CDR1 SNHLY, CDR2 FYNNEI. The CDR3 is 12 amino acids. In DNA, the CDR3 is TGTGCCAGCGCCGTCAGCACAGATACGCAGTATTTT. Translated: CASAVSTDTQYF. Variable domain in full (rest from reference TRBV2 and TRBJ2-3): EPEVTQTPSHQVTQMGQEVILRCVPISNHLYFYWYRQILGQKVEFLVSFYNNEISEKSEIFDDQFSVERPDGSNFTLKIRSTKLEDSAMYFCASAVSTDTQYFGPGTRLTVL.

This chain links TRBV13 with TRBJ2-7, with 10 nucleotides matching TRBD1. The germline V gene encodes CDR1 PRHDT and CDR2 FYEKMQ (reference sequence). The CDR3 is 14 amino acids. Losses at the gene ends were 5 bases for V and 7 bases for J; bases not matched to a gene: 8. The CDR3 coding sequence is TGTGCCAGCAGCCCGGCCGGGACAGGGGAAGAGCAGTACTTC. Protein sequence: CASSPAGTGEEQYF.

The CDR3 here is CASSIPTGGHGYTF. CDR3 DNA: TGTGCCAGCAGCATACCAACGGGTGGGCACGGCTACACCTTC. The V gene is TRBV7-9, the J gene TRBJ1-2; D is uncertain. This CDR3 is 14 amino acids long. The germline CDR1 and CDR2 sequences are SEHNR and FQNEAQ (reference sequence). The V gene lost 5 bases and the J gene lost 8 bases, with 18 bases spanning the gap.

The chain carries TRBV7-9 and TRBJ1-5, with unresolved D. Trimming left V 5 bases short and J 4 bases short, with 9 bases between. CDR1 and CDR2 (germline): SEHNR, FQNEAQ (reference sequence). The CDR3 is 13 residues long. CDR3 sequence (DNA): TGTGCCAGCAGCCTAAACTGGAATCAGCCCCAGCATTTT. Translating it yields CASSLNWNQPQHF.

The chain joins TRBV7-9 to TRBJ1-3; D unresolved. Germline V gene data show CDR1 as SEHNR and CDR2 as FQNEAQ (reference sequence). This CDR3 region has 12 residues. V shed 3 bases and J shed 8 bases, with 8 bases lying between them. The CDR3 DNA is TGTGCCAGCAGCTTGAGTTCTTACACCATATATTTT. The encoded protein is CASSLSSYTIYF.

CDR3 bases: TGCAGCGTAACACCCCGCTCCTACAATGAGCAGTTCTTC. Its translation is CSVTPRSYNEQFF. The chain recombines TRBV29-1 with TRBJ2-1; D not certain. The CDR3 extends over 13 amino acids. Trimming left V 6 bases short and J 0 bases short, with 9 bases between. Germline loops: CDR1 SQVTM, CDR2 ANQGSEA.

This rearrangement joins TRBV9 to TRBJ2-2; possible D gene TRBD2, 5 bases. Germline V gives CDR1 SGDLS, CDR2 YYNGEE. Trimming took off 0 bases at V and 5 bases at J, with 14 bases between the two ends. This CDR3 contains 16 residues. CDR3 DNA: TGTGCCAGCAGCGTAGGGTTAGGGAGAGGGACCGGGGAGCTGTTTTTT. Protein product: CASSVGLGRGTGELFF.

This clone was found a few times. V and J are TRBV6-1 and TRBJ1-2, with D perhaps TRBD1 (5 bases). The germline V gene has CDR1 MNHNS and CDR2 SASEGT. The CDR3 loop spans 13 amino acids. The ends were cut back, 7 bases at V and 3 bases at J, with 12 bases in the middle. The CDR3: CASKPGTDYGYTF. DNA of the CDR3: TGTGCCAGCAAGCCAGGGACGGACTATGGCTACACCTTC.

This rearrangement joins TRBV7-2 to TRBJ2-3; no clear D. This CDR3 comprises 11 residues. The V and J ends lost 3 bases and 6 bases respectively, with 4 bases between them. The germline gives CDR1 SGHTA, CDR2 FQGNSA. Written as DNA, the CDR3 is TGTGCCAGCAGCTTGTGGGATACGCAGTATTTT. Its translation: CASSLWDTQYF.

This chain joins TRBV25-1 and TRBJ1-5; D is unclear. Germline V lookup: CDR1 MGHDK, CDR2 SYGVNS. V was clipped by 4 bases and J by 3 bases, with 7 bases between them. The CDR3 spans 13 residues. The CDR3 DNA reads as TGTGCCAGCAGTGTGGGGAACAATCAGCCCCAGCATTTT. Protein sequence: CASSVGNNQPQHF.

This chain links TRBV5-1 with TRBJ2-1; TRBD2 might be the D (5 bases). Trimming left V 0 bases short and J 8 bases short, with 15 bases between. The length of the CDR3 is 15 residues. In germline, CDR1 is SGHRS, CDR2 YFSETQ. In nucleotides, the CDR3 is TGCGCCAGCAGCTTGGAAGGGAGTGGGTGGGATGAGCAGTTCTTC. Amino acid sequence: CASSLEGSGWDEQFF. Filled out from reference TRBV5-1 and TRBJ2-1, the complete variable domain reads KAGVTQTPRYLIKTRGQQVTLSCSPISGHRSVSWYQQTPGQGLQFLFEYFSETQRNKGNFPGRFSGRQFSNSRSEMNVSTLELGDSALYLCASSLEGSGWDEQFFGPGTRLTVL.

The V call is TRBV9, the J call TRBJ2-1; no definite D call. There are 14 residues in the CDR3. CDR1 and CDR2 from the germline V gene are SGDLS and YYNGEE. V was cut by 0 bases and J by 5 bases, with 9 bases left in between. The CDR3 protein is CASSVGSRDNEQFF. The CDR3 bases are TGTGCCAGCAGCGTAGGAAGCAGAGACAATGAGCAGTTCTTC.

J is TRBJ2-2 and V is TRBV5-8; weak D call: TRBD1 (6 bases). The CDR3 runs to 20 residues. With 0 bases removed from V and 4 bases from J, the gap between germline ends came to 25 bases. Germline V gene lookup returns CDR1 SGHTS and CDR2 YDEGEE. The CDR3 sequence: CASSLASPSTGRWGTGELFF. The CDR3 DNA sequence: TGTGCCAGCAGCTTGGCCAGCCCGTCCACAGGGAGATGGGGCACCGGGGAGCTGTTTTTT.

This clone appeared once. This chain uses TRBV9 with TRBJ1-2, with D hard to call. Germline CDR1 is SGDLS and CDR2 is YYNGEE. V was clipped by 0 bases and J by 3 bases, with 3 bases between them. The CDR3 extends over 12 amino acids. CDR3 amino acids: CASSVDDYGYTF. The CDR3 DNA reads TGTGCCAGCAGCGTAGACGACTATGGCTACACCTTC.

The chain couples TRBV2 to TRBJ1-1; D might be TRBD1 (5 bases). CDR1 is SNHLY and CDR2 is FYNNEI in the germline V gene. The CDR3 extends over 12 amino acids. Trimming removed 7 bases from V and 8 bases from J, with 14 bases in between. The CDR3 region has the DNA TGTGCCAGCAAAACAGGAACCCTCGAAGCTTTCTTT. Its translation is CASKTGTLEAFF. The complete variable domain, with remaining parts taken from reference TRBV2 and TRBJ1-1, reads EPEVTQTPSHQVTQMGQEVILRCVPISNHLYFYWYRQILGQKVEFLVSFYNNEISEKSEIFDDQFSVERPDGSNFTLKIRSTKLEDSAMYFCASKTGTLEAFFGQGTRLTVV.

The V call is TRBV13, the J call TRBJ1-1; a weak D match, TRBD1 (5 bases). V shed 5 bases and J shed 5 bases, with 12 bases lying between them. Germline V gene lookup returns CDR1 PRHDT and CDR2 FYEKMQ (reference sequence). This CDR3 contains 13 residues. CDR3 amino acids: CASSPTEGTEAFF. The CDR3 DNA follows: TGTGCCAGCAGCCCAACCGAGGGGACTGAAGCTTTCTTT.

This chain links TRBV2 with TRBJ2-2, with D perhaps matching TRBD2 (5 bases). The CDR3 runs 13 residues. V lost 6 bases and J lost 5, with 10 bases in between. Germline V gene sequence: CDR1 SNHLY, CDR2 FYNNEI. The CDR3 here is CASSARETGELFF. CDR3 coding DNA: TGTGCCAGCAGCGCAAGGGAGACCGGGGAGCTGTTTTTT.

The rearrangement links TRBV5-6 to TRBJ1-2, with D uncertain. Germline V gives CDR1 SGHDT, CDR2 YYEEEE. Trimming shortened V by 0 bases and J by 3 bases, and 15 bases separated the two germline ends. The CDR3 extends over 16 amino acids. As DNA, the CDR3 is TGTGCCAGCAGCTTGGGGTCAGGCCCCCACTACTATGGCTACACCTTC. This gives the protein CASSLGSGPHYYGYTF.

This chain connects TRBV15 to TRBJ1-1; 9 bases agree with TRBD1. CDR1 LNHNV and CDR2 YYDKDF come from the germline V gene (reference sequence). With 0 bases clipped from V and 5 bases from J, the junction kept 10 bases outside the gene matches. This CDR3 spans 17 amino acids. For the CDR3, the DNA is TGTGCCACCAGCAGAGATCTCTTGGGACAGGGTGGGACTGAAGCTTTCTTT. It yields the protein CATSRDLLGQGGTEAFF.

In regard to this clone: A read error may produce the germline difference seen at one junction end. The chain is built from TRBV14 and TRBJ2-7; tentative D call: TRBD1 (6 bases). This CDR3 is 13 amino acids long. Looked up from germline, CDR1 is SGHDN and CDR2 is FVKESK. The DNA of the CDR3 is TGTGCCAGCAGCCAAGATGTAATCGGGACACCGAACTTC. Translation: CASSQDVIGTPNF.

This rearrangement joins TRBV20-1 to TRBJ1-1; D is undetermined. The V gene's germline CDR1 is DFQATT and CDR2 SNEGSKA (reference sequence). The CDR3 runs 11 residues. V was pared by 2 bases and J by 4 bases, with 5 bases between. This chain's CDR3 is CSARFLTEAFF. In DNA form, the CDR3 reads TGCAGTGCTAGATTTCTCACTGAAGCTTTCTTT.

The CDR3 spells CASSKNSRVGETQYF. The CDR3 DNA reads TGTGCCAGCAGTAAAAACTCTCGGGTTGGAGAGACCCAGTACTTC. The chain uses TRBV27 and TRBJ2-5, with no clear D. Germline CDR1 is MNHEY and CDR2 is SMNVEV (reference sequence). CDR3 length: 15 residues. Trimming cost V 5 bases and J 4 bases, with 17 bases left between them.

This chain links TRBV6-6 with TRBJ2-2; 7 bases line up with TRBD1. Losses at the gene ends were 5 bases for V and 3 bases for J; bases not matched to a gene: 6. This CDR3 contains 15 residues. CDR1 is MNHNY, CDR2 SVGAGI, per germline (reference sequence). The CDR3 reads CASSLEGQDTGELFF. The DNA of the CDR3 is TGTGCCAGCAGTCTGGAAGGACAGGACACCGGGGAGCTGTTTTTT.

The chain employs TRBV19 and TRBJ2-3, with TRBD2 identical over 9 bases. V lost 9 bases to trimming and J lost 1 base; unmatched junction nucleotides: 8. The CDR3 length is 15 residues. CDR1 LNHDA and CDR2 SQIVND come from the germline V gene (reference sequence). The CDR3: CASHPGLARTDTQYF. In DNA form, the CDR3 reads TGTGCCAGCCACCCGGGACTAGCACGCACAGATACGCAGTATTTT.

The chain recombines TRBV10-3 with TRBJ1-5, with TRBD1 identical over 7 bases. The length of the CDR3 is 15 residues. With 6 bases clipped from V and 2 bases from J, the junction kept 7 bases outside the gene matches. Per germline, CDR1 ENHRY and CDR2 SYGVKD. The CDR3 loop is CAISGDGQGNQPQHF. CDR3 DNA sequence: TGTGCCATCAGCGGGGACGGACAGGGCAATCAGCCCCAGCATTTT.

Note on this clone: Other DNA variants within this sample encode the same CDR3. The genes are TRBV6-5 and TRBJ1-2; no firm D call. V lost 0 bases and J lost 5, with 7 bases in between. The CDR3 has 13 residues. In germline, CDR1 is MNHEY, CDR2 SVGAGI. The CDR3 region is CASSYSTAYGYTF. The CDR3 bases are TGTGCCAGCAGTTACTCCACGGCTTATGGCTACACCTTC.

This sequence joins TRBV6-6 and TRBJ2-7, with no clear D. The CDR3 length is 13 residues. From germline, CDR1 is MNHNY and CDR2 SVGAGI (reference sequence). The V gene lost 3 bases and the J gene lost 6 bases, with 12 bases spanning the gap. In DNA form, the CDR3 reads TGTGCCAGCAGTTATGGAAGTGGAAGCGAGCAGTACTTC. Protein sequence: CASSYGSGSEQYF.

The chain uses TRBV4-3 and TRBJ1-2; D is perhaps TRBD1 (6 bases). Deletions cut 0 bases from V and 4 bases from J, with 15 bases between. CDR3 size: 16 residues. Germline assignment: CDR1 LGHNA and CDR2 YSLEER. The CDR3 spells CASSQDAGASLYGYTF. The DNA for the CDR3 is TGCGCCAGCAGCCAAGATGCGGGGGCGTCCCTCTATGGCTACACCTTC.

This rearrangement joins TRBV14 to TRBJ1-6; D gene unclear. V dropped 4 bases and J dropped 7 bases, with 17 bases sitting between them. Germline V CDR1 and CDR2: SGHDN, FVKESK. CDR3 size: 16 residues. The CDR3 loop is CASSLALGSGNSPLHF. For the CDR3, the DNA is TGTGCCAGCAGCCTCGCTCTGGGCAGCGGAAATTCACCCCTCCACTTT.

The V call is TRBV2, the J call TRBJ1-2, with unresolved D. V shed 3 bases and J shed 4 bases, with 12 bases lying between them. The CDR3 length is 14 residues. CDR1 is SNHLY and CDR2 is FYNNEI in the germline V gene. CDR3 bases: TGTGCCAGCAGTGATGACCGAAGAGCCTATGGCTACACCTTC. Amino acid sequence: CASSDDRRAYGYTF.